The present T cell receptor beta chain was sequenced within a study of cytotoxic CD8 clonotypes in ibrutinib-treated CLL. Germline loops: CDR1 SGDLS, CDR2 YYNGEE. CDR3 length equals 13 residues. V was pared by 4 bases and J by 7 bases, with 11 bases between. Genomic DNA (around 2 micrograms) was obtained from cryopreserved PBMCs for construction of TCR beta libraries. Notes on the study in general: Treatment left the uncommon public clonotypes either contracted or stable in frequency.

Data came from immunoSEQ multiplex PCR; TCRdb stores just in-frame clones and leaves some out. The sample includes approximately 100,000 clones, 60% to 80% seen only once; the top ten take around 30%. A word on this clone: The antigen is not known.

The specimen was PBMCs, collected after 12 months of ibrutinib treatment. V gene TRBV9 combines with J gene TRBJ2-2, with a weak D call TRBD2 (5 bases). The sequence came from a human donor with chronic lymphocytic leukemia. The CDR3 spells CASSYLRGGELFF. CDR3 in DNA: TGTGCCAGCAGCTACCTCCGGGGCGGGGAGCTGTTTTTT.